Below, one T cell receptor (beta chain) is given with its context. Primed by a sample-barcoded 5' primer and a J-beta primer mix, a second PCR proceeded for roughly 6 to 12 cycles. Each cDNA molecule received a tag from a template-switch adaptor that had 12 random nucleotides. TCRdb fed the 5' RACE reads into MiXCR, producing one record per CDR3 protein. The sample has some 900,000 distinct CDR3 sequences; 45% to 50% are singletons. This entry is derived from a study of blood T cells in healthy people across ages. Turning to the study itself: About one barcoded beta molecule per two T cells was the capture yield of template switching.

Every sample had a minimum of 6.5 million PBMCs isolated. The receptor was isolated from a man in his thirties or forties in good health. The sample comprised blood.

CDR3 coding DNA: TGTGCCAGCAGTTCAACGGGGACACCCCTCCACTTT. It specifies CASSSTGTPLHF. This chain joins TRBV27 and TRBJ1-6; D is ambiguous. The CDR3 loop spans 12 amino acids. V lost 4 bases and J lost 11, with 9 bases in between. Per the germline V gene, CDR1 is MNHEY and CDR2 is SMNVEV (reference sequence).